Each of the 10 T cell receptor beta chains below was sequenced from the same sample in a study of technical replicates of blood from a handful of donors listed by TCRdb under 2017. The method was the immunoSEQ multiplex PCR assay. The clones in this table, taken by TCRdb from immuneACCESS, are in-frame only. Not every clone is retained; where verified, under half of the shortfall comes from an unresolved V gene, and the cause of the rest is unknown. The sample table lists 60,000 to 85,000 clones, 90% to 95% of them with a count of one. The top ten clones comprise 0.39% of the sample. The specimen was T cells isolated from PBMCs. The receptors shown here come from a human donor in good health.

This chain links TRBV9 with TRBJ2-1; D is unresolved. The germline V and J ends were trimmed by 2 bases and 4 bases, with 7 bases remaining between them. Germline CDR1 is SGDLS and CDR2 is YYNGEE. The CDR3 runs to 13 residues. DNA for the CDR3: TGTGCCAGCAGCGTGGGCGTTTACAATGAGCAGTTCTTC. Protein sequence: CASSVGVYNEQFF. The whole variable domain, remainder taken from reference TRBV9 and TRBJ2-1, is DSGVTQTPKHLITATGQRVTLRCSPRSGDLSVYWYQQSLDQGLQFLIQYYNGEERAKGNILERFSAQQFPDLHSELNLSSLELGDSALYFCASSVGVYNEQFFGPGTRLTVL.

The chain carries TRBV5-4 and TRBJ1-2; D is unclear. This CDR3 is 13 amino acids long. From germline, CDR1 is SGHNT and CDR2 YYREEE (reference sequence). Trimming removed 5 bases at V and 7 bases at J, with 15 bases between. CDR3 protein: CASSLSGTSGYTF. As DNA, the CDR3 is TGTGCCAGCAGTCTCTCGGGAACAAGTGGCTACACCTTC. Filled out from reference TRBV5-4 and TRBJ1-2, the complete variable domain reads ETGVTQSPTHLIKTRGQQVTLRCSSQSGHNTVSWYQQALGQGPQFIFQYYREEENGRGNFPPRFSGLQFPNYSSELNVNALELDDSALYLCASSLSGTSGYTFGSGTRLTVV.

This chain connects TRBV6-5 to TRBJ1-1, with D unresolved. V lost 6 bases and J lost 3, with 17 bases in between. Germline V CDR1 and CDR2: MNHEY, SVGAGI. This CDR3 contains 15 residues. The CDR3 DNA follows: TGTGCCAGCAGCCCACCAGGCCTCTGGGACACTGAAGCTTTCTTT. It yields the protein CASSPPGLWDTEAFF.

The count of this clone is one. The genes are TRBV5-6 and TRBJ1-2; the D gene is possibly TRBD1 (5 bases). Between the trimmed V and J ends, which lost 0 bases and 3 bases, there was a span of 9 bases. CDR3 size: 14 residues. Germline loops: CDR1 SGHDT, CDR2 YYEEEE. The CDR3 reads CASSLGRVYYGYTF. In nucleotides, the CDR3 is TGTGCCAGCAGCTTGGGCAGGGTCTACTATGGCTACACCTTC.

The gene calls are TRBV19 and TRBJ2-1; 9 bases map to TRBD1. From germline, CDR1 is LNHDA and CDR2 SQIVND (reference sequence). This CDR3 region has 15 residues. The J segment lost 6 bases and the V segment lost 5 bases, leaving 8 bases of the junction unmatched. This CDR3 reads CASSVSGTGFNEQFF. CDR3 bases: TGTGCCAGTAGTGTTTCCGGGACAGGGTTCAATGAGCAGTTCTTC.

The rearrangement uses TRBV9 and TRBJ2-5; 9 bases fit TRBD2. This CDR3 is built from 16 residues. The junction had 8 bases not matched to a gene; V was cut back by 3 bases and J by 2 bases. Germline V gene sequence: CDR1 SGDLS, CDR2 YYNGEE. Written as DNA, the CDR3 is TGTGCCAGCAGCGCCATAGCGGGAGTAAGTCAAGAGACCCAGTACTTC. Its protein is CASSAIAGVSQETQYF.

This chain uses TRBV10-2 with TRBJ2-4, with 7 bases that match TRBD1. CDR3 length: 14 residues. The germline CDR1 and CDR2 sequences are WSHSY and SAAADI. The V gene end was trimmed by 10 bases and the J gene end by 0 bases; junction bases not matched to a gene: 6. Here the CDR3 reads CATSTGLAKNIQYF. For the CDR3, the DNA is TGCGCCACCTCGACAGGGTTAGCCAAAAACATTCAGTACTTC.

This clone was picked up one time. The chain links TRBV5-1 to TRBJ2-3; TRBD2 agrees at 14 bases. CDR3 length: 16 amino acids. V shed 4 bases, J shed 4 bases, and the junction held 5 bases outside the gene matches. Looked up from germline, CDR1 is SGHRS and CDR2 is YFSETQ. The CDR3 loop is CASSARLAGGPDTQYF. CDR3 nucleotides: TGCGCCAGCAGCGCTAGACTAGCGGGAGGGCCAGATACGCAGTATTTT.

The chain recombines TRBV4-1 with TRBJ2-5, with D perhaps matching TRBD2 (6 bases). The CDR3 runs 15 residues. Trimming cost V 3 bases and J 5 bases, with 16 bases left between them. Looked up from germline, CDR1 is MGHRA and CDR2 is YSYEKL. The CDR3 sequence is CASSHPGGTSETQYF. The CDR3 DNA reads as TGCGCCAGCAGCCACCCCGGGGGAACTTCGGAGACCCAGTACTTC.

J is TRBJ1-5 and V is TRBV11-2; D uncertain. Germline V gene lookup returns CDR1 SGHAT and CDR2 FQNNGV. The CDR3 length is 15 residues. The V end lost 4 bases, the J end lost 1 base, and 11 bases lay between the germline ends. The CDR3 loop is CASSSDYLSNQPQHF. The CDR3 region has the DNA TGTGCCAGCAGCTCAGATTACTTGAGCAATCAGCCCCAGCATTTT.